This T cell receptor beta chain came from a study of technical replicates of blood from a few donors (dated 2017 in TCRdb). Including cysteine and phenylalanine, the CDR3 has 17 amino acids. The read is trimmed to its CDR3 DNA, 51 bases read in frame from base 1. Based on the germline V gene (reference sequence), the CDR1 and CDR2 sequences are SGHNT and YYREEE. Compared with germline, V lacks 4 bases and J lacks 1 base; bases without a gene match: 7. The library was prepared using the immunoSEQ multiplex PCR assay. Not all clones reach the TCRdb copy of this immuneACCESS table, which keeps in-frame sequences only. Checked studies attribute under half of the gap to unresolved V genes and leave the rest unexplained. This sample is represented by 79,000 or so clones; 92% of them were singletons. The leading ten clones occupy 0.3% to 0.45% of the sample. This clone was recorded once. The clone's antigen remains unknown. Base qualities are not recorded, but no much larger clone differs from it by a single base.

The sample consisted of T cells isolated from PBMCs. The chain employs TRBV5-4 and TRBJ2-6; 8 of the junction bases match TRBD2. The receptor comes from a human donor in good health. The DNA is as follows: TGTGCCAGCAGCCTTAGCGGGGCCTCTTCTGGGGCCAACGTCCTGACTTTC. This is translated as CASSLSGASSGANVLTF.